This TCR beta chain emerged from a study of cytomegalovirus exposure and HLA in healthy donors. The CDR3 has 16 amino acids. This clone appeared once. Both 60 Vbeta primers and 13 Jbeta primers went into the PCR. Sequencing used immunoSEQ multiplex PCR; TCRdb keeps in-frame clones, though not all of them. The sample yields approximately 300,000 clones, 84% seen once. This TCR was recovered from a middle-aged woman in good health and CMV-seropositive. Sequencing used PBMCs. V usage is TRBV21-1 and J usage is TRBJ2-1; the table's D gene call, TRBD2, was not cross checked with the DNA. TRBV21-1 is a recognized pseudogene. The CDR3 reads CASAGTSGGSRNEQFF. The CDR3 DNA reads as TGTGCCAGTGCAGGTACATCCGGCGGGAGTAGAAATGAGCAGTTCTTC.